Listed below are T cell receptor beta chains from one sample, sequenced in a study of cytomegalovirus exposure and HLA in healthy donors. The assay was immunoSEQ multiplex PCR, and TCRdb's table has in-frame clones only and misses some. The sample holds over 100,000 clones; about 91% are singletons and the top ten take 0.95% to 1.5%. The sequenced sample was PBMCs. The receptors derive from a woman aged 18-29 years in good health and CMV-seronegative. Both conserved end residues are part of each CDR3. Fields, in order: clone size, J gene, V gene, CDR3 protein. A row's size may be missing; if present it is once, few, many or a size class.

>NA|TRBJ2-7|TRBV4-1
CASSQDSLAGGYEQYF
>NA|TRBJ2-3|TRBV7-9
CASTASGTGVLTDTQYF
>NA|TRBJ2-1|TRBV27
CASSFLWTGEGDEQFF
>NA|TRBJ1-3|TRBV4-1
CASSQDGGGLSGNTIYF
>once|TRBJ1-3|TRBV6-5
CASSYSGRTGNTIYF
>NA|TRBJ1-2|TRBV6-5
CASRSEDRNYGYTF
>NA|TRBJ2-4|TRBV15
CATSRGRTNDDIQYF
>NA|TRBJ1-5|TRBV6-1
CASSEALNRDNQPQHF
>NA|TRBJ2-7|TRBV19
CASTPGAGGPREQYF
>NA|TRBJ1-2|TRBV6-5
CASRGWTGEGGYTF
>NA|TRBJ2-3|TRBV2
CASSDSIGVAADTQYF
>NA|TRBJ1-6|TRBV19
CASSTRTGEGALHF
>NA|TRBJ2-7|TRBV5-4
CASRLAGGSYEQYF
>NA|TRBJ2-7|TRBV18
CASSIRLANYEQYF
>NA|TRBJ1-4|TRBV5-1
CASTWDSNEKLFF
>once|TRBJ1-2|TRBV7-9
CASSPGESYGYTF
>NA|TRBJ2-1|TRBV12-5
CASGSRWLPEFF
>NA|TRBJ2-2|TRBV4-1
CASSQDQGTGELFF
>NA|TRBJ2-3|TRBV18
CASSPLRTSADTGSTQYF
>NA|TRBJ2-7|TRBV10-3
CAIRNDRTYEQYF
>NA|TRBJ2-1|TRBV13
CASSHMTERSYNEQFF
>NA|TRBJ2-3|TRBV4-1
CASSQGGGMTTDTQYF
>NA|TRBJ1-2|TRBV5-1
CASSFSRGDYGYTF
>NA|TRBJ1-2|TRBV9
CASTGTNYGYTF
>NA|TRBJ2-1|TRBV6-5
CASSYMGQGMNEQFF
>NA|TRBJ2-3|TRBV11-3
CASSPGSRRRTDTQYF
>NA|TRBJ1-6|TRBV2
CASSVAESSYNSPLHF
>NA|TRBJ2-5|TRBV4-2
CASSQRLVETQYF
>NA|TRBJ1-1|TRBV7-9
CASSWVGGGNTEAFF
>NA|TRBJ2-7|TRBV4-2
CASSQERGRKYEQYF
>NA|TRBJ1-3|TRBV4-1
CASSQERLQGRNTIYF
>NA|TRBJ1-2|TRBV6-5
CASSYSMGQGGERYTF
>NA|TRBJ2-7|TRBV6-1
CASSEPGLMDHEQYF
>NA|TRBJ2-7|TRBV6-5
CASKDSHYGAYEQYF
>NA|TRBJ1-6|TRBV5-1
CASSEGAPDSPLHF
>NA|TRBJ1-2|TRBV18
CASSLRQDGYTF
>NA|TRBJ1-1|TRBV9
CASSGGGVLNTEAFF
>NA|TRBJ2-1|TRBV7-9
CASSLETPRGNEQFF
>NA|TRBJ2-7|TRBV9
CASSGLAGYEQYF
>NA|TRBJ2-1|TRBV7-9
CASSSYTGVSEQFF
>NA|TRBJ1-1|TRBV2
CASRPQRRGNTEAFF
>NA|TRBJ1-1|TRBV10-3
CAISESRPGTGSGEAFF
>once|TRBJ1-1|TRBV28
CASSSEQGGPEAFF
>few|TRBJ2-1|TRBV18
CASSPKLAGGYNEQFF
>NA|TRBJ1-2|TRBV6-1
CASSEALGGNYGYTF
>NA|TRBJ1-2|TRBV6-5
CASSGTGAGGYTF
>NA|TRBJ1-5|TRBV6-6
CASSYTGEFSNQPQHF
>NA|TRBJ1-1|TRBV6-5
CASRRQGAGSAFF
>NA|TRBJ1-2|TRBV15
CATSSTSGGNYGYTF